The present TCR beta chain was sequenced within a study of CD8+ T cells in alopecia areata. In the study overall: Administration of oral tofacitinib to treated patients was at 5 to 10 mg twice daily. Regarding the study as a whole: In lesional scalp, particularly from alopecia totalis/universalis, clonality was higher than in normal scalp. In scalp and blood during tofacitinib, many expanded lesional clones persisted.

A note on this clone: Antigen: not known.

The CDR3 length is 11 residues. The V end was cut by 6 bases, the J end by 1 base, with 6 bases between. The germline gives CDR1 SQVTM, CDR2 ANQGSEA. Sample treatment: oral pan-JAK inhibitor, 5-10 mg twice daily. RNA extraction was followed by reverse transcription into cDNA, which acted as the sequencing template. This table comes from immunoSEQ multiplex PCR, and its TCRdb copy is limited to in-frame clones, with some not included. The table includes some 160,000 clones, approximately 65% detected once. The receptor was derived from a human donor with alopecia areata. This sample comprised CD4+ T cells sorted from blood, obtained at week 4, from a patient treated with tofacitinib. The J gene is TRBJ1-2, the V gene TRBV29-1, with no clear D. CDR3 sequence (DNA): TGCAGCGTACAGTTTAACTATGGCTACACCTTC. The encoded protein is CSVQFNYGYTF.